The clone carrying this T cell receptor (beta chain) has a single count. Its target is not known. Using immunoSEQ multiplex PCR, the repertoire was profiled, and TCRdb retains in-frame clones only, with some absent. The data show 60,000 to 80,000 clones, 65% to 90% seen once. The V end was cut by 3 bases, the J end by 3 bases, with 13 bases between. The length of the CDR3 is 15 residues. Germline values: CDR1 SGDLS, CDR2 YYNGEE. This record belongs to a study of OX40 agonist ivuxolimab in advanced cancers. On the study more broadly: There were three patients with partial responses, one having hepatocellular carcinoma and two cutaneous melanoma. Study findings and constraints: The CD4+ and CD8+ T cells in the blood had expanded clonally by week 6 at 0.1 to 3.0 mg/kg. Among T cells, CD8+ cells averaged more expanded clones than CD4+ cells.

Blood samples were obtained at baseline, cycle 4 day 1, and cycle 7 day 1. The input for sequencing was CD4+ or CD8+ T cells sorted from blood, taken in a trial of the OX40 agonist ivuxolimab. This chain connects TRBV9 to TRBJ2-1; D unresolved. The sequence was obtained from an adult with an advanced solid tumor such as melanoma, head and neck, liver or kidney cancer. The CDR3 bases are TGTGCCAGCAGCGGCGACGTGGGAAACTACAATGAGCAGTTCTTC. Protein product: CASSGDVGNYNEQFF.